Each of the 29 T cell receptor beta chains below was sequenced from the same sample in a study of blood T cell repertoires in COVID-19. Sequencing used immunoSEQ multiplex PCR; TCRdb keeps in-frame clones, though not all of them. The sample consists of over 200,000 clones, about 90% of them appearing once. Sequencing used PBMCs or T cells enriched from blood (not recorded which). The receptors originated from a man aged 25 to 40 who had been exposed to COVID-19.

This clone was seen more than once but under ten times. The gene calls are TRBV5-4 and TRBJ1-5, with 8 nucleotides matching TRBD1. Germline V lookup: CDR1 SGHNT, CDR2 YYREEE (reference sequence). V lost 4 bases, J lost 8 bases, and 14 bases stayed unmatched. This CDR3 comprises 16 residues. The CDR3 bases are TGTGCCAGCAGCCGACAGGGGACCGGAGTGGGGGAGCCCCAGCATTTT. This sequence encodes CASSRQGTGVGEPQHF.

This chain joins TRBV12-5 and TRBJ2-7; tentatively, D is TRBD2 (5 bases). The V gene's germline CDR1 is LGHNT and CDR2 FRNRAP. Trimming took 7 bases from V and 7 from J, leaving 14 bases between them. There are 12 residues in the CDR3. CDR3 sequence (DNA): TGTGCTAGTGCCGAAGTAACGGGGGAGCAGTACTTC. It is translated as CASAEVTGEQYF.

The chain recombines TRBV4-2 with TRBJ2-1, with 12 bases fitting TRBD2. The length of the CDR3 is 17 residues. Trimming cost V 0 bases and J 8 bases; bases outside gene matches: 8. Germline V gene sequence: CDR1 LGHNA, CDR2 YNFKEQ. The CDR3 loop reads CASSQDSGTSGLDEQFF. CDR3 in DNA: TGTGCCAGCAGCCAAGATTCAGGGACTAGCGGGCTGGATGAGCAGTTCTTC.

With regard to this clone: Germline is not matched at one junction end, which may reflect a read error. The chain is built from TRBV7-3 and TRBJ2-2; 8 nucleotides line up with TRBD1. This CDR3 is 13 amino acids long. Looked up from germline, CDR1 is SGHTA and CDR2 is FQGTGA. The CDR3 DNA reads TGTGCCAGCAGCTTAGGGCCGACAGGGGATCTGTTTTTT. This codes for CASSLGPTGDLFF.

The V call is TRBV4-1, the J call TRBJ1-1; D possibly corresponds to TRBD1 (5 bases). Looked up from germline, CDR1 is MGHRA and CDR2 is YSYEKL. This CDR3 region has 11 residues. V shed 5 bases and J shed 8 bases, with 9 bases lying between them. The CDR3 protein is CASSFRTEAFF. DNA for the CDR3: TGCGCCAGCAGCTTTCGGACAGAAGCTTTCTTT.

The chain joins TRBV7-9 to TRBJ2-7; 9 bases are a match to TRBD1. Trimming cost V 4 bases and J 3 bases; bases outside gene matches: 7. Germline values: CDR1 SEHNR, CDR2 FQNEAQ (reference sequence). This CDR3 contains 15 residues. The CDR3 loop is CASSSGQGTFYEQYF. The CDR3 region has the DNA TGTGCCAGCAGCTCCGGACAGGGGACCTTCTACGAGCAGTACTTC.

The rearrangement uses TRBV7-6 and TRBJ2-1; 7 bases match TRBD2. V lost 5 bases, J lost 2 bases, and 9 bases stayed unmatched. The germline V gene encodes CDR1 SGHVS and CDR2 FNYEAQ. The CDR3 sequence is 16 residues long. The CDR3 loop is CASSLRLAGTYNEQFF. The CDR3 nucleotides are TGTGCCAGCAGCCTAAGACTAGCTGGTACCTACAATGAGCAGTTCTTC.

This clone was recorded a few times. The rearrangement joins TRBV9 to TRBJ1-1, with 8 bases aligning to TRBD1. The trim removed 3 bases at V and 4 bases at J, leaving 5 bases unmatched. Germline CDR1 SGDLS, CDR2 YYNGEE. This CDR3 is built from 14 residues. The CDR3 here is CASSEGQVSTEAFF. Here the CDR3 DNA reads TGTGCCAGCAGCGAGGGACAGGTTAGCACTGAAGCTTTCTTT. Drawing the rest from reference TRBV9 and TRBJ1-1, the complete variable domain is DSGVTQTPKHLITATGQRVTLRCSPRSGDLSVYWYQQSLDQGLQFLIQYYNGEERAKGNILERFSAQQFPDLHSELNLSSLELGDSALYFCASSEGQVSTEAFFGQGTRLTVV.

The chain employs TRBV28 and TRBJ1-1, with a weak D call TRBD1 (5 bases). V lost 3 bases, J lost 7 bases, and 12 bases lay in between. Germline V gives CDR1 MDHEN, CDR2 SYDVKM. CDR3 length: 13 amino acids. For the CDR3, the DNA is TGTGCCAGCAGTTTGATCGGGGGAGATGAAGCTTTCTTT. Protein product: CASSLIGGDEAFF.

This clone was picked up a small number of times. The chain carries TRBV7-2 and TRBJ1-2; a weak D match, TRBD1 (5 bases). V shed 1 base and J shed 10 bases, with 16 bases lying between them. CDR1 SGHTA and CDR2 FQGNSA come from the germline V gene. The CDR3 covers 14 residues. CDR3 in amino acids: CASSLGSRVLDYTF. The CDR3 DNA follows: TGTGCCAGCAGCTTAGGATCCAGGGTATTAGACTACACCTTC.

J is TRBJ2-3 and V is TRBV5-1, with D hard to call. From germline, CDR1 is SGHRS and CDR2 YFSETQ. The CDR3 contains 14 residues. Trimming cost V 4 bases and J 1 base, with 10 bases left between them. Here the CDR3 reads CASSITSRTDTQYF. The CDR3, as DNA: TGCGCCAGCAGCATAACAAGTCGCACAGATACGCAGTATTTT.

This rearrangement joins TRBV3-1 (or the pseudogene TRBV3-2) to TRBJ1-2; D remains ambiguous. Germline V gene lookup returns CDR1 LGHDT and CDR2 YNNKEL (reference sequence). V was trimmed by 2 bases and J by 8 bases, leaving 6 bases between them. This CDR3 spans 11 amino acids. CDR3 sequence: CASSQSRGYTF. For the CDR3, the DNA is TGTGCCAGCAGCCAAAGCAGGGGCTACACCTTC.

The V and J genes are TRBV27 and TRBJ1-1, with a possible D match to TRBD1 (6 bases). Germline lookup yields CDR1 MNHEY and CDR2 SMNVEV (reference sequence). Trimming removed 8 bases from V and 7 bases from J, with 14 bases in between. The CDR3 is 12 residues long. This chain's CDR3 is CASHRQAGEAFF. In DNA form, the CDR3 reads TGTGCCAGCCACCGACAGGCTGGTGAAGCTTTCTTT.

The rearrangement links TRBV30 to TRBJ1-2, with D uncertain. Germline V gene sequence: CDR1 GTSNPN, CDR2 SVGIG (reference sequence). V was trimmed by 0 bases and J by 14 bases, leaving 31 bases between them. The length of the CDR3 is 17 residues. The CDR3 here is CAWSVRPYYGYTSEWTF. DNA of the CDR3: TGTGCCTGGAGTGTACGGCCTTACTATGGCTACACCTCTGAGTGGACCTTC.

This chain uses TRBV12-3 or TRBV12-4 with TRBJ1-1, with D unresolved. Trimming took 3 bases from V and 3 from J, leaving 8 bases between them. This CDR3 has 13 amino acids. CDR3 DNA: TGTGCCAGCAGTTTTTTTGGAGACACTGAAGCTTTCTTT. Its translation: CASSFFGDTEAFF.

CDR3 DNA sequence: TGCGCCAGCAGTCGTGACGGGAGCTCCTATAATTCACCCCTCCACTTT. This codes for CASSRDGSSYNSPLHF. The chain couples TRBV5-1 to TRBJ1-6; no firm D call. Looked up from germline, CDR1 is SGHRS and CDR2 is YFSETQ. V was clipped by 5 bases and J by 0 bases, with 12 bases between them. The CDR3 covers 16 residues.

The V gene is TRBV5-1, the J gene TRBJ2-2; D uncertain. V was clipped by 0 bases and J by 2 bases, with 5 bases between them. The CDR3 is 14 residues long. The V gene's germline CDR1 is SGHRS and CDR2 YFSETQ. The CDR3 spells CASSLGLNTGELFF. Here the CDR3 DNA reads TGCGCCAGCAGCTTGGGTCTTAACACCGGGGAGCTGTTTTTT. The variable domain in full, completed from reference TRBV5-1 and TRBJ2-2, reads KAGVTQTPRYLIKTRGQQVTLSCSPISGHRSVSWYQQTPGQGLQFLFEYFSETQRNKGNFPGRFSGRQFSNSRSEMNVSTLELGDSALYLCASSLGLNTGELFFGEGSRLTVL.

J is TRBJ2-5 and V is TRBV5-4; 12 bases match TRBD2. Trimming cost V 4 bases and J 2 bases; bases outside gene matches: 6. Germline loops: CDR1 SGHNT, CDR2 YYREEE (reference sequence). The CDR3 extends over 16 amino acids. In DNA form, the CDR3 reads TGTGCCAGCAGCAAACCCACTAGCGGGGGGCAAGAGACCCAGTACTTC. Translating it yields CASSKPTSGGQETQYF.

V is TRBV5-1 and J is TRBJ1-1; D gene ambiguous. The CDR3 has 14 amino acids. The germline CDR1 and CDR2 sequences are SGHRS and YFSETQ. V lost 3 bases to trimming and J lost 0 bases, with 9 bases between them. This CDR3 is CASSSRDLNTEAFF. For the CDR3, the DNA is TGCGCCAGCAGCTCACGAGATCTGAACACTGAAGCTTTCTTT. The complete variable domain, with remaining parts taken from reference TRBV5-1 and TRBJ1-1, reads KAGVTQTPRYLIKTRGQQVTLSCSPISGHRSVSWYQQTPGQGLQFLFEYFSETQRNKGNFPGRFSGRQFSNSRSEMNVSTLELGDSALYLCASSSRDLNTEAFFGQGTRLTVV.

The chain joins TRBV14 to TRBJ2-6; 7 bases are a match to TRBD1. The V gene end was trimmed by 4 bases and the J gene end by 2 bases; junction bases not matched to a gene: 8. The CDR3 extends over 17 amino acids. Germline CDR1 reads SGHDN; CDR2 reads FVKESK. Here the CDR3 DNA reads TGTGCCAGCAGCCTCACAGGGGTTCTGGCTGGGGCCAACGTCCTGACTTTC. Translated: CASSLTGVLAGANVLTF.

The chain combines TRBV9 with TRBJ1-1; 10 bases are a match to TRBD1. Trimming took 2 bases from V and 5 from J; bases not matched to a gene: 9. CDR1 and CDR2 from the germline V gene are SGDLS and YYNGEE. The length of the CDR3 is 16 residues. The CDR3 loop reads CASSVRDRGMWTEAFF. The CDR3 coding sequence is TGTGCCAGCAGCGTCCGGGACAGGGGTATGTGGACTGAAGCTTTCTTT.

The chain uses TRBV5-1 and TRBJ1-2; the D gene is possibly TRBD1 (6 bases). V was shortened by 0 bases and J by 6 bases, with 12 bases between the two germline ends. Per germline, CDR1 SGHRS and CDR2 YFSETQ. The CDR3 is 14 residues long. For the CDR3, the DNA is TGCGCCAGCAGCTTGGGACAGGAGGTGGATGGCTACACCTTC. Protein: CASSLGQEVDGYTF.

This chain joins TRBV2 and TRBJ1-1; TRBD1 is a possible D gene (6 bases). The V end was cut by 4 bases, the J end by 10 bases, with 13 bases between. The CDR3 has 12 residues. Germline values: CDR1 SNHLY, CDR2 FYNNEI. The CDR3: CASSVDRGGAFF. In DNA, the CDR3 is TGTGCCAGCAGTGTAGACAGAGGGGGAGCTTTCTTT.

The CDR3 DNA reads as TGTGCCAGCATGGGCGGGGACCGCCGATTTGAAGCTTTCTTT. Translation gives CASMGGDRRFEAFF. J is TRBJ1-1 and V is TRBV5-4; D may be TRBD1 (5 bases). V lost 6 bases, J lost 7 bases, and 19 bases lay in between. CDR1 and CDR2 (germline): SGHNT, YYREEE (reference sequence). This CDR3 is built from 14 residues.

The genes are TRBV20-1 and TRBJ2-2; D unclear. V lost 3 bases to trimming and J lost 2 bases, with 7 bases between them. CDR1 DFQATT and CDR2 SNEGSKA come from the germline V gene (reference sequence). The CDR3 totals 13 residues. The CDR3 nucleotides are TGCAGTGCTAGTTCAGAAAACACCGGGGAGCTGTTTTTT. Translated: CSASSENTGELFF.

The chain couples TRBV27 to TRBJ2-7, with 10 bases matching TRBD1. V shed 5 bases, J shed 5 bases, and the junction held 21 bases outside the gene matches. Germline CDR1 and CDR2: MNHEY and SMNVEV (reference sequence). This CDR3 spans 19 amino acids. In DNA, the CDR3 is TGTGCCAGCAGTCTAACCTGGGACAGGGGTAGCGGGTTTTTGGACGAGCAGTACTTC. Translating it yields CASSLTWDRGSGFLDEQYF.

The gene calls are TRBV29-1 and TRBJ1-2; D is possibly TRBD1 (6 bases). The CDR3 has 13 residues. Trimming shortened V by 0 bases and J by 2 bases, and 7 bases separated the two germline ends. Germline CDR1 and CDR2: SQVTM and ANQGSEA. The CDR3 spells CSVEDGQNYGYTF. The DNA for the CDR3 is TGCAGCGTTGAAGATGGACAGAACTATGGCTACACCTTC. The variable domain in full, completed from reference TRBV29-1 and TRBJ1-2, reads SAVISQKPSRDICQRGTSLTIQCQVDSQVTMMFWYRQQPGQSLTLIATANQGSEATYESGFVIDKFPISRPNLTFSTLTVSNMSPEDSSIYLCSVEDGQNYGYTFGSGTRLTVV.

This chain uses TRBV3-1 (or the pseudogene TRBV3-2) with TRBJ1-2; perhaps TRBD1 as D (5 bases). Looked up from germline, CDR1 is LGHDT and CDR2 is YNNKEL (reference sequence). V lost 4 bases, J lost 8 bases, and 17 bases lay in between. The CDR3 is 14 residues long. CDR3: CASSPTTGREGYTF. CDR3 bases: TGTGCCAGCAGCCCCACCACCGGCAGGGAAGGCTACACCTTC.

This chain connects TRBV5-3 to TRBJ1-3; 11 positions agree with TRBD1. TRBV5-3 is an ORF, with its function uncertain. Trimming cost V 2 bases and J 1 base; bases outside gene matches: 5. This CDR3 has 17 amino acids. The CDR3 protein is CARSFMGQGESGNTIYF. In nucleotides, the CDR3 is TGTGCCAGAAGCTTTATGGGACAGGGGGAATCTGGAAACACCATATATTTT.